These 16 T cell receptor beta chains originate from one sample sequenced in a study of cytomegalovirus exposure and HLA in healthy donors. The study ran its PCR with 60 Vbeta and 13 Jbeta primers. Profiling relied on immunoSEQ multiplex PCR, and the TCRdb table lists in-frame clones only, not all of them. The sample has about 150,000 clones; about 86% are singletons. Input material: PBMCs. The receptors here all came from a woman in her twenties or thirties in good health and CMV-seronegative.

This chain uses TRBV7-9 with TRBJ2-3; 13 positions agree with TRBD2. The V segment lost 6 bases and the J segment 8 bases; nucleotides outside the gene matches: 8. The CDR3 covers 15 residues. CDR1 SEHNR and CDR2 FQNEAQ come from the germline V gene (reference sequence). CDR3 amino acids: CASRTLAGGLGTQYF. CDR3 nucleotide sequence: TGTGCCAGCAGAACACTAGCGGGGGGGCTTGGTACGCAGTATTTT.

The genes are TRBV15 and TRBJ1-1, with D uncertain. This CDR3 contains 13 residues. The ends were cut back, 3 bases at V and 1 base at J, with 6 bases in the middle. Germline CDR1 reads LNHNV; CDR2 reads YYDKDF (reference sequence). The CDR3, as DNA: TGTGCCACCAGCAGCCGGGGGAACACTGAAGCTTTCTTT. This gives the protein CATSSRGNTEAFF.

This rearrangement joins TRBV2 to TRBJ2-1, with TRBD2 matching over 10 bases. V was pared by 4 bases and J by 8 bases, with 8 bases of the junction left unmatched. The CDR3 runs to 15 residues. CDR1 is SNHLY, CDR2 FYNNEI, per germline. The CDR3: CASSGLAGLVHEQFF. As DNA, the CDR3 is TGTGCCAGCAGTGGACTAGCGGGCTTGGTCCATGAGCAGTTCTTC.

This sequence joins TRBV7-6 and TRBJ2-2, with 10 nucleotides matching TRBD2. The CDR3 is 16 residues long. The germline CDR1 and CDR2 sequences are SGHVS and FNYEAQ. After removal of 5 bases from V and 5 bases from J, the junction contained 8 bases not matched to a gene. The CDR3 sequence is CASSDYLAGATGELFF. CDR3 nucleotide sequence: TGTGCCAGCAGCGACTATCTAGCGGGAGCGACCGGGGAGCTGTTTTTT.

The chain has TRBV11-3 and TRBJ2-3; 9 bases align to TRBD2. J was trimmed by 5 bases and V by 5 bases; bases with no gene match: 14. The CDR3 has 17 residues. Germline lookup yields CDR1 SGHNT and CDR2 YENEEA. The CDR3 DNA is TGTGCCAGCAGCCCTGGTTTAGCGGGGGAACGGGGAGATACGCAGTATTTT. Translated: CASSPGLAGERGDTQYF.

The V and J genes are TRBV25-1 and TRBJ2-1, with TRBD2 matching over 10 bases. The CDR3 spans 18 residues. Germline CDR1 is MGHDK and CDR2 is SYGVNS. V was pared by 2 bases and J by 0 bases, with 7 bases of the junction left unmatched. CDR3 sequence (DNA): TGTGCCAGCAGTGAAGGGGCTAGCGGGAGCAGCTCCTACAATGAGCAGTTCTTC. Translation gives CASSEGASGSSSYNEQFF.

The rearrangement uses TRBV5-1 and TRBJ2-3; D may be TRBD1 (5 bases). Trimming took off 1 base at V and 4 bases at J, with 13 bases between the two ends. The CDR3 spans 15 residues. Germline values: CDR1 SGHRS, CDR2 YFSETQ. The CDR3 coding sequence is TGCGCCAGCAGCTTGTCCGACAGCCGACCAGATACGCAGTATTTT. Residues: CASSLSDSRPDTQYF.

This chain joins TRBV13 and TRBJ2-5; 9 positions match TRBD2. Germline V gene lookup returns CDR1 PRHDT and CDR2 FYEKMQ (reference sequence). V lost 2 bases and J lost 5; bases outside the gene matches: 24. The CDR3 extends over 21 amino acids. The chain's CDR3 is CASSLLGLWGGGAPTRETQYF. The CDR3 coding sequence is TGTGCCAGCAGCTTATTAGGTTTATGGGGCGGGGGGGCCCCCACCCGGGAGACCCAGTACTTC.

The rearrangement links TRBV9 to TRBJ1-3; D not resolved. The ends were cut back, 2 bases at V and 8 bases at J, with 14 bases in the middle. CDR1 and CDR2 (germline): SGDLS, YYNGEE. The CDR3 contains 14 residues. CDR3 in amino acids: CASSVNLAHHTIYF. The CDR3 DNA reads TGTGCCAGCAGCGTCAACCTGGCCCACCACACCATATATTTT.

The rearrangement links TRBV20-1 to TRBJ2-5; tentatively, D is TRBD2 (6 bases). CDR3 length: 11 amino acids. CDR1 DFQATT and CDR2 SNEGSKA come from the germline V gene (reference sequence). DNA for the CDR3: TGCAGCGGGAGTAGTGGGGAGACCCAGTACTTC. It translates to CSGSSGETQYF.

V usage is TRBV7-2 and J usage is TRBJ2-7; 8 bases are a match to TRBD2. V gave up 1 base and J gave up 5 bases; unmatched junction bases: 16. Germline CDR1 and CDR2: SGHTA and FQGNSA. The CDR3 length is 18 residues. As DNA, the CDR3 is TGTGCCAGCAGCTTAGGAGGGACTAGTAGGGGGGGCGGCAACGAGCAGTACTTC. This codes for CASSLGGTSRGGGNEQYF.

The V gene is TRBV6-1, the J gene TRBJ1-1; no definite D call. CDR3 size: 15 residues. CDR1 and CDR2 from the germline V gene are MNHNS and SASEGT. Trimming removed 7 bases at V and 0 bases at J, with 15 bases between. CDR3 loop: CASTPQQIMNTEAFF. The CDR3 nucleotides are TGTGCCAGCACCCCTCAACAGATCATGAACACTGAAGCTTTCTTT.

This clone has just one count. This chain links TRBV10-3 with TRBJ2-6; 7 nucleotides line up with TRBD1. The CDR3 totals 14 residues. V dropped 8 bases and J dropped 0; count of bases not matched to a gene: 1. CDR1 ENHRY and CDR2 SYGVKD come from the germline V gene. This chain's CDR3 is CAIPGGSGANVLTF. As DNA, the CDR3 is TGTGCCATCCCAGGGGGCTCTGGGGCCAACGTCCTGACTTTC.

This chain links TRBV30 with TRBJ1-1, with 8 bases identical to TRBD1. The germline gives CDR1 GTSNPN, CDR2 SVGIG (reference sequence). The V and J ends lost 5 bases and 3 bases, in that order; junction bases with no gene match: 11. The CDR3 has 15 amino acids. DNA of the CDR3: TGTGCCTGGGTGGACAGGGCAAGCCACCACACTGAAGCTTTCTTT. Its protein is CAWVDRASHHTEAFF. Looking up the rest from reference TRBV30 and TRBJ1-1 gives the full variable domain: SQTIHQWPATLVQPVGSPLSLECTVEGTSNPNLYWYRQAAGRGLQLLFYSVGIGQISSEVPQNLSASRPQDRQFILSSKKLLLSDSGFYLCAWVDRASHHTEAFFGQGTRLTVV.

The V gene is TRBV7-9, the J gene TRBJ1-2; maybe TRBD1 (6 bases). Germline V gene data show CDR1 as SEHNR and CDR2 as FQNEAQ (reference sequence). This CDR3 is 14 amino acids long. V was clipped by 5 bases and J by 3 bases, with 13 bases between them. The DNA of the CDR3 is TGTGCCAGCAGCGTACAGGGATTTGACTATGGCTACACCTTC. Protein sequence: CASSVQGFDYGYTF.

The rearrangement joins TRBV7-3 to TRBJ2-7, with D uncertain. The V gene's germline CDR1 is SGHTA and CDR2 FQGTGA. Trimming left V 2 bases short and J 0 bases short, with 8 bases between. CDR3 length equals 14 residues. Written as DNA, the CDR3 is TGTGCCAGCAGCTTAGATAGCAGCTCCTACGAGCAGTACTTC. It yields the protein CASSLDSSSYEQYF. Using reference TRBV7-3 and TRBJ2-7 for the parts outside the CDR3, the full variable domain is GAGVSQTPSNKVTEKGKYVELRCDPISGHTALYWYRQSLGQGPEFLIYFQGTGAADDSGLPNDRFFAVRPEGSVSTLKIQRTERGDSAVYLCASSLDSSSYEQYFGPGTRLTVT.